Only a few counts were recorded for the clone carrying this T cell receptor beta chain. Germline CDR1 is MNHEY and CDR2 is SVGEGT. Trimming pared 11 bases from V and 0 bases from J, leaving 16 bases between. The CDR3 is 14 residues long. This sample is drawn from a study of T cells after yellow fever vaccination. Using its own MiXCR run on the 5' RACE reads, TCRdb lists one record per CDR3 protein. The table lists a few hundred thousand distinct CDR3 sequences, roughly 4% of them singletons. The rearrangement uses TRBV6-2 or TRBV6-3 and TRBJ1-1; D is uncertain. This clonotype was sampled from a man aged 18 to 35 who received the YFV17D yellow fever vaccine. The sequences come from PBMCs, collected 5 days after the yellow fever booster vaccination. CDR3 residues: CAAVNRPMNTEAFF. The DNA of the CDR3 is TGTGCCGCAGTCAATCGGCCTATGAACACTGAAGCTTTCTTT.